The rows below give T cell receptor beta chains drawn from one sample of a study of OX40 agonist ivuxolimab in advanced cancers. Clones were read by immunoSEQ multiplex PCR, and TCRdb kept only the in-frame ones, dropping some. This table has around 50,000 clones, roughly 88% appearing once. The specimen was CD4+ or CD8+ T cells sorted from blood, collected in a trial of the OX40 agonist ivuxolimab. Source of these receptors: an adult with an advanced solid tumor such as melanoma, head and neck, liver or kidney cancer. Each CDR3 is given with its conserved first and last residue. A D gene is named only where the DNA matches it firmly. Clone size is shown for a subset of rows, as once, few, many or a class of expanded clone.

J | size | D | V | CDR3 | DNA
TRBJ2-7 | - | - | TRBV5-8 | CASSLTPGTYRPDGEQYF | TGTGCCAGCAGCCTAACCCCCGGGACGTACCGCCCCGACGGCGAGCAGTACTTC
TRBJ1-4 | - | - | TRBV5-4 | CASSLAGASNEKLFF | TGTGCCAGCAGCTTGGCAGGGGCCTCCAATGAAAAACTGTTTTTT
TRBJ1-2 | - | - | TRBV5-5 | CASSLNGDGYTF | TGTGCCAGCAGCTTGAATGGAGACGGCTACACCTTC
TRBJ1-2 | - | - | TRBV5-1 | CASSLGYSSYGYTF | TGCGCCAGCAGCTTGGGATACAGTAGCTATGGCTACACCTTC
TRBJ2-3 | - | - | TRBV7-3 | CASSLTNGQLTDTQYF | TGTGCCAGCAGCTTAACGAATGGACAGCTCACAGATACGCAGTATTTT
TRBJ2-5 | - | - | TRBV7-7 | CASSPGTGGETQYF | TGTGCTAGCAGCCCCGGGACCGGGGGAGAGACCCAGTACTTC
TRBJ2-1 | - | TRBD2 | TRBV9 | CASSVNSGGAYNEQFF | TGTGCCAGCAGCGTTAATAGCGGGGGGGCCTACAATGAGCAGTTCTTC
TRBJ2-7 | - | TRBD2 | TRBV4-1 | CASSQVPILTSGYSYEQYF | TGCGCCAGCAGCCAAGTACCGATTTTAACTAGCGGGTATTCCTACGAGCAGTACTTC
TRBJ2-7 | - | TRBD1 | TRBV7-9 | CASSLVGQVHEQYF | TGTGCCAGCAGCTTAGTGGGACAGGTCCACGAGCAGTACTTC
TRBJ2-3 | - | - | TRBV5-1 | CASSLEAPGTDTQYF | TGCGCCAGCAGCCTTGAGGCGCCGGGGACAGATACGCAGTATTTT
TRBJ1-4 | - | TRBD1 | TRBV28 | CASSLRDRIVEKLFF | TGTGCCAGCAGTTTAAGGGACAGAATAGTTGAAAAACTGTTTTTT
TRBJ2-3 | - | TRBD1 | TRBV7-9 | CASSLQTGPGDTQYF | TGTGCCAGCAGCTTACAGACAGGGCCAGGGGATACGCAGTATTTT
TRBJ2-2 | - | - | TRBV5-4 | CASSPGMADSNTGELFF | TGTGCCAGCAGCCCCGGGATGGCTGATTCGAACACCGGGGAGCTGTTTTTT
TRBJ2-2 | - | TRBD2 | TRBV5-1 | CASSLPGGGSGELFF | TGCGCCAGCAGCCTCCCGGGGGGGGGCTCCGGGGAGCTGTTTTTT
TRBJ2-3 | once | - | TRBV5-1 | CASSLVEDTQYF | TGCGCCAGCAGCTTGGTGGAGGATACGCAGTATTTT
TRBJ1-1 | few | - | TRBV19 | CASSTRDRIAEAFF | TGTGCCAGTAGTACCAGAGATCGGATAGCTGAAGCTTTCTTT
TRBJ1-2 | once | TRBD1 | TRBV30 | CAWGQGANNYGYTF | TGTGCCTGGGGACAGGGGGCGAATAACTATGGCTACACCTTC
TRBJ1-5 | - | - | TRBV30 | CAWSSGLSRNVNQPQHF | TGTGCCTGGAGTAGCGGGTTAAGCAGGAACGTAAATCAGCCCCAGCATTTT
TRBJ2-7 | - | - | TRBV19 | CASSGQGGYEQYF | TGTGCCAGTAGCGGGCAGGGGGGTTACGAGCAGTACTTC
TRBJ2-4 | - | - | TRBV19 | CASSYSIAKNIQYF | TGTGCCAGTAGCTACTCAATAGCCAAAAACATTCAGTACTTC
TRBJ2-1 | - | TRBD2 | TRBV27 | CASSRSSGRAGEQFF | TGTGCCAGCAGTCGATCTAGCGGGAGGGCAGGAGAGCAGTTCTTC
TRBJ2-6 | - | - | TRBV28 | CASTSGRVRSSGANVLTF | TGTGCCAGCACCTCCGGACGGGTAAGGAGCTCTGGGGCCAACGTCCTGACTTTC
TRBJ2-2 | - | TRBD1 | TRBV18 | CASSSRQGAAGELFF | TGTGCCAGCTCATCGCGACAGGGTGCGGCCGGGGAGCTGTTTTTT
TRBJ2-5 | - | TRBD1 | TRBV4-1 | CASSFLTGGLQETQYF | TGCGCCAGCAGCTTTCTTACAGGGGGGCTTCAAGAGACCCAGTACTTC
TRBJ2-1 | - | TRBD2 | TRBV19 | CATRDYSYNEQFF | TGTGCCACCCGGGACTACTCCTACAATGAGCAGTTCTTC
TRBJ1-2 | few | - | TRBV10-3 | CAISETNRYGYTF | TGTGCCATCAGTGAGACGAATCGGTATGGCTACACCTTC
TRBJ1-5 | - | TRBD1 | TRBV6-5 | CASSDRGTQPQHF | TGTGCCAGCTCAGACAGGGGAACACAGCCCCAGCATTTT
TRBJ1-4 | - | TRBD1 | TRBV6-1 | CASSEDTGGPTTNEKLFF | TGTGCCAGCAGTGAGGACACAGGGGGCCCCACAACTAATGAAAAACTGTTTTTT
TRBJ2-7 | - | TRBD1 | TRBV7-9 | CASSPRTGHYEQYF | TGTGCCAGCAGCCCCCGGACAGGACACTACGAGCAGTACTTC
TRBJ2-2 | - | - | TRBV28 | CASSLVQDTGELFF | TGTGCCAGCAGTTTAGTACAGGACACCGGGGAGCTGTTTTTT
TRBJ1-2 | - | - | TRBV29-1 | CSVGDDKLYNGYTF | TGCAGCGTGGGAGATGACAAGCTCTATAATGGCTACACCTTC
TRBJ2-2 | - | - | TRBV7-9 | CASSLIRDNTGELFF | TGTGCCAGCAGCTTAATAAGGGACAACACCGGGGAGCTGTTTTTT
TRBJ1-6 | - | - | TRBV13 | CASRQGNSPLHF | TGTGCCAGCCGTCAGGGAAATTCACCCCTCCACTTT
TRBJ2-3 | - | - | TRBV2 | CASSEAVSGTDTQYF | TGTGCCAGCAGTGAGGCAGTCAGCGGCACAGATACGCAGTATTTT
TRBJ2-1 | - | TRBD2 | TRBV30 | CAWSVLFGGGRGLNEQFF | TGTGCCTGGAGTGTACTATTTGGGGGCGGGAGGGGCCTCAATGAGCAGTTCTTC
TRBJ1-2 | - | - | TRBV6-1 | CASSEHYGYTF | TGTGCCAGTTCGGAGCACTATGGCTACACCTTC
TRBJ1-4 | - | - | TRBV10-3 | CAISEGQMNEKLFF | TGTGCCATCAGTGAAGGACAGATGAATGAAAAACTGTTTTTT
TRBJ2-7 | - | TRBD1 | TRBV25-1 | CASSEGDRLSYEQYF | TGTGCCAGCAGTGAGGGGGACAGGCTATCCTACGAGCAGTACTTC
TRBJ2-7 | once | - | TRBV7-2 | CASSLKVGASYEQYF | TGTGCCAGCAGCTTAAAGGTGGGGGCTTCCTACGAGCAGTACTTC
TRBJ2-7 | - | - | TRBV13 | CASSARARGNEQYF | TGTGCCAGCAGCGCCCGAGCGAGGGGTAACGAGCAGTACTTC
TRBJ2-7 | - | - | TRBV5-1 | CASSMTGRDYEQYF | TGCGCCAGCAGCATGACAGGGAGGGATTACGAGCAGTACTTC
TRBJ1-5 | - | TRBD1 | TRBV5-8 | CASSATGDRNQPQHF | TGTGCCAGCAGCGCCACAGGGGATCGCAATCAGCCCCAGCATTTT
TRBJ2-7 | - | TRBD2 | TRBV14 | CASSRPTSGEQYF | TGTGCCAGCAGCCGACCGACTAGCGGCGAGCAGTACTTC
TRBJ2-1 | - | - | TRBV28 | CASSPDRLYNEQFF | TGTGCCAGCAGTCCGGATAGACTCTACAATGAGCAGTTCTTC
TRBJ1-4 | - | - | TRBV18 | CASSPPTGRMDEKLFF | TGTGCCAGCTCACCACCGACTGGACGGATGGACGAAAAACTGTTTTTT
TRBJ1-1 | - | - | TRBV5-1 | CASSSTDRKHTEAFF | TGCGCCAGCAGTTCGACCGACAGGAAGCACACTGAAGCTTTCTTT
TRBJ2-5 | once | TRBD2 | TRBV11-2 | CASSTLAGEGETQYF | TGTGCCAGCAGCACACTAGCGGGAGAGGGAGAGACCCAGTACTTC
TRBJ2-7 | - | - | TRBV10-3 | CAIGPETYEQYF | TGTGCCATCGGCCCAGAAACCTACGAGCAGTACTTC
TRBJ2-1 | - | - | TRBV28 | CASSSINSYNEQFF | TGTGCCAGCAGTTCCATAAACTCCTACAATGAGCAGTTCTTC
TRBJ1-5 | - | - | TRBV2 | CASSESGQGLGQPQHF | TGTGCCAGCAGTGAGTCGGGTCAGGGCCTTGGTCAGCCCCAGCATTTT
TRBJ2-2 | - | - | TRBV19 | CATHPDRDISGTGTGELFF | TGTGCCACTCACCCAGACAGGGATATTAGCGGGACGGGCACCGGGGAGCTGTTTTTT
TRBJ2-6 | - | - | TRBV28 | CASRGSGANVLTF | TGTGCCAGCAGGGGCTCTGGGGCCAACGTCCTGACTTTC
TRBJ2-4 | - | TRBD2 | TRBV19 | CASSISGGWEGKNIQYF | TGTGCCAGTAGTATTTCTGGAGGGTGGGAGGGAAAAAACATTCAGTACTTC
TRBJ1-4 | - | - | TRBV11-2 | CASSLLGVEKLFF | TGTGCCAGCAGCTTATTGGGGGTTGAAAAACTGTTTTTT
TRBJ2-7 | - | TRBD1 | TRBV18 | CASSPGQADSYEQYF | TGTGCCAGCTCACCAGGACAGGCCGACTCCTACGAGCAGTACTTC
TRBJ1-2 | - | - | TRBV30 | CAWKDGAYGYTF | TGTGCCTGGAAGGACGGGGCCTATGGCTACACCTTC
TRBJ2-1 | - | - | TRBV5-1 | CASSPDQGGYNEQFF | TGCGCCAGCAGCCCGGACCAGGGGGGATACAATGAGCAGTTCTTC
TRBJ2-1 | - | - | TRBV5-1 | CASRQGYNEQFF | TGCGCCAGCAGACAGGGTTACAATGAGCAGTTCTTC
TRBJ2-3 | once | TRBD1 | TRBV7-9 | CASSPGQGYDTQYF | TGTGCCAGCAGCCCGGGACAGGGGTACGATACGCAGTATTTT
TRBJ2-1 | once | TRBD2 | TRBV5-6 | CASTWTSVDNEQFF | TGTGCCAGCACCTGGACTAGCGTCGACAATGAGCAGTTCTTC